What follows describes a single T cell receptor beta chain. Antigen specificity is unknown. This specimen comes from a study of T cell responses to AZD1222 COVID-19 vaccine. Study summary: Combined were second doses at about 4 or about 12 weeks.

Study-wide findings and caveats: Increased Spike-specific TCR breadth and depth were observed after two AZD1222 doses. Clonal diversity may have been underestimated, and the donors were mostly white British, with more females than males.

Produced via immunoSEQ multiplex PCR; TCRdb's table is partial and in-frame only. The sample lists about 210,000 clones; 85% to 95% were seen once. Germline CDR1 is MNHEY and CDR2 is SMNVEV (reference sequence). The CDR3 consists of 15 residues. Deletions cut 7 bases from V and 1 base from J, with 16 bases between. This sequence was found in an adult in good health. Sample: peripheral blood, taken on day 0 of AZD1222 vaccination. The J gene is TRBJ1-1, the V gene TRBV27, with D unclear. The DNA of the CDR3 is TGTGCCAGCATTGGGTGGGGAAAGGGGAACACTGAAGCTTTCTTT. Translating gives CASIGWGKGNTEAFF.